Shown below are 24 T cell receptor beta chains from a single sample sequenced in a study of radiation and T cells in renal cell carcinoma. As to time point: blood 2 weeks post-SBRT. Treatment defined: 15 Gy SBRT to primary tumor, nephrectomy 4 weeks later. Profiling relied on immunoSEQ multiplex PCR, and the TCRdb table lists in-frame clones only, not all of them. The repertoire consists of about 120,000 clones, with roughly 77% occurring once and the leading ten covering approximately 1.9%. This specimen consisted of blood, obtained from a patient whose treatment included radiotherapy and nephrectomy. Every receptor here comes from a woman aged 60-75 years with renal cell carcinoma.

V gene TRBV18 combines with J gene TRBJ2-3, with a possible D match to TRBD2 (6 bases). CDR1 KGHSH and CDR2 LQKENI come from the germline V gene. Trimming pared 3 bases from V and 3 bases from J, leaving 10 bases between. The CDR3 loop spans 14 amino acids. The DNA of the CDR3 is TGTGCCAGCTCACCTCCCGGGGGAACAGATACGCAGTATTTT. It yields the protein CASSPPGGTDTQYF.

This chain joins TRBV7-8 and TRBJ1-2; perhaps TRBD1 as D (6 bases). CDR3 length: 13 residues. V lost 3 bases and J 6 bases, leaving 11 bases between the germline ends. The germline V gene encodes CDR1 SGHVS and CDR2 FQNEAQ. The CDR3 coding sequence is TGTGCCAGCAGCTTGGGGGGGGCTGATGGCTACACCTTC. Translation gives CASSLGGADGYTF.

This chain joins TRBV4-2 and TRBJ2-5; TRBD1 is a possible D gene (5 bases). V lost 2 bases and J 4 bases, leaving 11 bases between the germline ends. CDR1 and CDR2 (germline): LGHNA, YNFKEQ. This CDR3 region has 14 residues. DNA of the CDR3: TGTGCCAGCAGCCAAAAAGGCCAGGGAGAGACCCAGTACTTC. Protein: CASSQKGQGETQYF.

This chain links TRBV13 with TRBJ2-5; D may match TRBD1 or TRBD2 (5 bases each). This CDR3 has 15 amino acids. V was pared by 2 bases and J by 2 bases, with 12 bases between. The germline gives CDR1 PRHDT, CDR2 FYEKMQ (reference sequence). Here the CDR3 reads CASSLWGDRQETQYF. The CDR3 nucleotides are TGTGCCAGCAGCTTATGGGGAGACAGACAAGAGACCCAGTACTTC.

V gene TRBV7-3 combines with J gene TRBJ2-1; 14 positions agree with TRBD2. The CDR3 has 20 residues. J gave up 4 bases and V 1 base, and 12 bases lay outside the gene matches. Germline CDR1 SGHTA, CDR2 FQGTGA. The CDR3 DNA is TGTGCCAGCAGCTTAAAGGACACAGGACTAGCGGGAGGCCATTACAATGAGCAGTTCTTC. Translation gives CASSLKDTGLAGGHYNEQFF.

The rearrangement uses TRBV14 and TRBJ2-3, with a possible D match to TRBD2 (7 bases). Germline V gene sequence: CDR1 SGHDN, CDR2 FVKESK. This CDR3 comprises 13 residues. Trimming cost V 4 bases and J 5 bases, with 10 bases left between them. In DNA, the CDR3 is TGTGCCAGCAGCCGCGGGGGCGAAGATACGCAGTATTTT. Translating gives CASSRGGEDTQYF.

V is TRBV2 and J is TRBJ1-5; tentatively, D is TRBD1 (5 bases). CDR3 length equals 15 residues. Looked up from germline, CDR1 is SNHLY and CDR2 is FYNNEI. V was cut by 2 bases and J by 3 bases, with 11 bases left in between. The CDR3 nucleotides are TGTGCCAGCAGTGAATCTCCGGGGGTCAATCAGCCCCAGCATTTT. This codes for CASSESPGVNQPQHF.

This clone has a handful of counts. The genes are TRBV4-3 and TRBJ1-5; perhaps TRBD1 as D (6 bases). From germline, CDR1 is LGHNA and CDR2 YSLEER. V was clipped by 2 bases and J by 5 bases, with 7 bases between them. This CDR3 has 13 residues. CDR3 sequence reads: CASSQYRDQPQHF. The DNA for the CDR3 is TGCGCCAGCAGCCAATACAGGGATCAGCCCCAGCATTTT.

The V and J genes are TRBV4-2 and TRBJ1-2; D might be TRBD1 (6 bases). The ends were cut back, 4 bases at V and 1 base at J, with 16 bases in the middle. The CDR3 is 16 amino acids. Germline lookup yields CDR1 LGHNA and CDR2 YNFKEQ. The CDR3 is CASSRHETGDNYGYTF. The DNA for the CDR3 is TGTGCCAGCAGCCGACACGAGACAGGCGATAACTATGGCTACACCTTC.

This chain connects TRBV9 to TRBJ2-3; unclear D gene. The CDR3 consists of 13 residues. Per germline, CDR1 SGDLS and CDR2 YYNGEE. V was clipped by 0 bases and J by 4 bases, with 6 bases between them. CDR3: CASSVVGPDTQYF. CDR3 coding DNA: TGTGCCAGCAGCGTAGTAGGGCCAGATACGCAGTATTTT.

This clone came up a few times. The chain has TRBV4-2 and TRBJ2-6; 8 bases align to TRBD1. With 5 bases clipped from V and 0 bases from J, the junction kept 9 bases outside the gene matches. Germline CDR1 and CDR2: LGHNA and YNFKEQ. CDR3 length: 18 residues. The CDR3 reads CASSLRQGASSGANVLTF. In DNA, the CDR3 is TGTGCCAGCAGCTTGCGCCAGGGGGCGAGCTCTGGGGCCAACGTCCTGACTTTC.

The genes are TRBV7-6 and TRBJ1-4, with TRBD1 matching 8 bases. The CDR3 has 18 amino acids. V dropped 5 bases and J dropped 0; count of bases not matched to a gene: 11. The V gene's germline CDR1 is SGHVS and CDR2 FNYEAQ. CDR3 DNA: TGTGCCAGCAGCCTTGGACAGGGAAGCCAAGCAACTAATGAAAAACTGTTTTTT. This gives the protein CASSLGQGSQATNEKLFF. The complete variable domain, with remaining parts taken from reference TRBV7-6 and TRBJ1-4, reads GAGVSQSPRYKVTKRGQDVALRCDPISGHVSLYWYRQALGQGPEFLTYFNYEAQQDKSGLPNDRFSAERPEGSISTLTIQRTEQRDSAMYRCASSLGQGSQATNEKLFFGSGTQLSVL.

The DNA for the CDR3 is TGTGCCAGCAGCGTAGTCGGGGGCGGGGAGCTGTTTTTT. This sequence encodes CASSVVGGGELFF. The genes are TRBV9 and TRBJ2-2; possible D gene TRBD2, 6 bases. V was shortened by 0 bases and J by 7 bases, with 7 bases between the two germline ends. This CDR3 spans 13 amino acids. Germline V gene sequence: CDR1 SGDLS, CDR2 YYNGEE.

The chain is built from TRBV6-5 and TRBJ1-1; D may be TRBD1 (5 bases). The CDR3 consists of 15 residues. The V gene lost 7 bases and the J gene lost 4 bases, with 19 bases spanning the gap. CDR1 MNHEY and CDR2 SVGAGI come from the germline V gene. CDR3 region: CASIKKTALSTEAFF. The CDR3 DNA reads TGTGCCAGCATTAAGAAGACAGCCCTCAGCACTGAAGCTTTCTTT.

In the case of this clone: This clone may be a read error of a much larger clone one base away. Distinct nucleotide sequences in the sample also encode this CDR3. The rearrangement uses TRBV7-9 and TRBJ1-5; 8 bases are shared with TRBD1. Per the germline V gene, CDR1 is SEHNR and CDR2 is FQNEAQ (reference sequence). The CDR3 length is 14 residues. CDR3 coding DNA: TGTGCTAGCAGCTATGAACAGGGGGATCAGCCCCAGCATTTT. It translates to CASSYEQGDQPQHF.

This rearrangement joins TRBV11-2 to TRBJ2-3; D is unresolved. V lost 3 bases and J lost 3, with 13 bases in between. This CDR3 comprises 15 residues. Germline CDR1 and CDR2: SGHAT and FQNNGV. CDR3 sequence (DNA): TGTGCCAGCAGCTTCCTGGCGCTAGGAACAGATACGCAGTATTTT. The encoded protein is CASSFLALGTDTQYF.

V gene TRBV14 combines with J gene TRBJ2-3; D uncertain. The CDR3 is 14 residues long. Trimming removed 2 bases from V and 0 bases from J, with 6 bases in between. The germline CDR1 and CDR2 sequences are SGHDN and FVKESK. This CDR3 reads CASSQIYSTDTQYF. The DNA of the CDR3 is TGTGCCAGCAGCCAAATATATAGCACAGATACGCAGTATTTT.

The CDR3 DNA reads TGTGCCAGCAGCTCACACTGGACAGATAAACCCTACGAGCAGTACTTC. Protein sequence: CASSSHWTDKPYEQYF. V gene TRBV7-9 combines with J gene TRBJ2-7; D is perhaps TRBD1 (6 bases). Looked up from germline, CDR1 is SEHNR and CDR2 is FQNEAQ (reference sequence). Trimming pared 4 bases from V and 2 bases from J, leaving 18 bases between. The CDR3 loop spans 16 amino acids.

This clone was detected once. V usage is TRBV6-6 and J usage is TRBJ2-7; D perhaps matches TRBD1 (6 bases). The CDR3 contains 14 residues. The germline V gene encodes CDR1 MNHNY and CDR2 SVGAGI (reference sequence). With 7 bases removed from V and 6 bases from J, the gap between germline ends came to 19 bases. CDR3 protein: CASNPKSTGSEQYF. The CDR3 bases are TGTGCCAGCAACCCAAAATCCACAGGGTCCGAGCAGTACTTC.

J is TRBJ1-6 and V is TRBV28; D ambiguous. The CDR3 covers 12 residues. Trimming took 3 bases from V and 13 from J, leaving 10 bases between them. The V gene's germline CDR1 is MDHEN and CDR2 SYDVKM. The chain's CDR3 is CASSFPHVPLHF. CDR3 nucleotide sequence: TGTGCCAGCAGTTTCCCCCACGTGCCCCTCCACTTT.

V and J are TRBV28 and TRBJ2-7; TRBD2 aligns across 7 bases. Per the germline V gene, CDR1 is MDHEN and CDR2 is SYDVKM. This CDR3 contains 14 residues. V lost 6 bases, J lost 2 bases, and 7 bases stayed unmatched. CDR3 DNA: TGTGCCAGCAGGGAGCGGGGCCCCACCTACGAGCAGTACTTC. It codes for CASRERGPTYEQYF.

This clone counts as medium-sized (0.01 to 0.1%). This sequence joins TRBV27 and TRBJ1-1; perhaps TRBD1 as D (5 bases). Germline-derived CDR1 and CDR2 are MNHEY and SMNVEV (reference sequence). The CDR3 spans 13 residues. V was clipped by 5 bases and J by 5 bases, with 12 bases between them. The CDR3 DNA is TGTGCCAGCAGTAGGTTCGAGGGGACTGAAGCTTTCTTT. Its protein is CASSRFEGTEAFF.

The chain recombines TRBV2 with TRBJ1-1; 7 bases map to TRBD1. The CDR3 spans 16 residues. Trimming at V came to 5 bases and at J to 1 base, leaving 10 bases not matched to a gene. Looked up from germline, CDR1 is SNHLY and CDR2 is FYNNEI. CDR3 in amino acids: CASSYPLDRANTEAFF. The CDR3 nucleotides read TGTGCCAGCAGTTACCCTCTAGACAGGGCGAACACTGAAGCTTTCTTT.

This clone was counted once. The J gene is TRBJ2-7, the V gene TRBV28; D remains ambiguous. The CDR3 runs to 15 residues. V gave up 5 bases and J gave up 0 bases, with 14 bases separating them. Germline values: CDR1 MDHEN, CDR2 SYDVKM. CDR3 sequence reads: CASSPPLRRSYEQYF. CDR3 coding DNA: TGTGCCAGCAGTCCTCCCCTCAGGCGCTCCTACGAGCAGTACTTC. Full variable domain (outside the CDR3, taken from reference TRBV28 and TRBJ2-7): DVKVTQSSRYLVKRTGEKVFLECVQDMDHENMFWYRQDPGLGLRLIYFSYDVKMKEKGDIPEGYSVSREKKERFSLILESASTNQTSMYLCASSPPLRRSYEQYFGPGTRLTVT.